These 30 T cell receptor beta chains originate from one sample sequenced in a study of blood T cell repertoires in COVID-19. The table came from immunoSEQ multiplex PCR; TCRdb's copy has only in-frame clones and leaves some out. The table shows a few hundred thousand clones, with approximately 86% occurring only once. Sequencing was performed on peripheral blood. The receptors originated from a man aged 60 to 75 with acute or convalescent COVID-19.

The chain couples TRBV6-1 to TRBJ2-1; D possibly corresponds to TRBD2 (6 bases). The CDR3 covers 18 residues. Trimming cost V 1 base and J 4 bases, with 20 bases left between them. The germline V gene has CDR1 MNHNS and CDR2 SASEGT. The CDR3 sequence is CASSEVGTRGAGYNEQFF. The CDR3 DNA reads TGTGCCAGCAGTGAAGTTGGGACTCGAGGGGCGGGTTACAATGAGCAGTTCTTC.

This rearrangement joins TRBV7-6 to TRBJ2-5; D possibly corresponds to TRBD2 (6 bases). Germline V CDR1 and CDR2: SGHVS, FNYEAQ. V was pared by 10 bases and J by 9 bases, with 15 bases between. This CDR3 spans 11 amino acids. The CDR3 DNA sequence: TGTGCCACGGCGGGGCAAGGGGCCCAGTACTTC. Its translation: CATAGQGAQYF.

This clone came up once. V and J are TRBV2 and TRBJ1-1, with D perhaps TRBD1 (6 bases). The length of the CDR3 is 14 residues. Germline-derived CDR1 and CDR2 are SNHLY and FYNNEI. The V and J ends lost 5 bases and 1 base respectively, with 11 bases between them. CDR3 loop: CASSFEQGNTEAFF. In DNA, the CDR3 is TGTGCCAGCAGTTTTGAACAGGGGAACACTGAAGCTTTCTTT.

V gene TRBV15 combines with J gene TRBJ2-1, with TRBD2 identical over 8 bases. The V gene's germline CDR1 is LNHNV and CDR2 YYDKDF (reference sequence). V was clipped by 1 base and J by 5 bases; unmatched bases: 13. CDR3 size: 18 residues. The CDR3 region has the DNA TGTGCCACCAGCAGAGCTGCCGGCACCGGGGGGGCGGACAATGAGCAGTTCTTC. It is translated as CATSRAAGTGGADNEQFF. The complete variable domain, with remaining parts taken from reference TRBV15 and TRBJ2-1, reads DAMVIQNPRYQVTQFGKPVTLSCSQTLNHNVMYWYQQKSSQAPKLLFHYYDKDFNNEADTPDNFQSRRPNTSFCFLDIRSPGLGDTAMYLCATSRAAGTGGADNEQFFGPGTRLTVL.

The chain combines TRBV27 with TRBJ2-7, with TRBD1 identical over 8 bases. V lost 9 bases, J lost 1 base, and 11 bases stayed unmatched. This CDR3 has 15 amino acids. Germline V gene lookup returns CDR1 MNHEY and CDR2 SMNVEV (reference sequence). The CDR3 here is CASRGRGQGSYEQYF. The CDR3 nucleotides are TGTGCCAGTCGCGGACGTGGACAGGGATCCTACGAGCAGTACTTC.

The chain carries TRBV6-4 and TRBJ2-2, with D perhaps TRBD1 (5 bases). The germline V and J ends were trimmed by 8 bases and 0 bases, with 10 bases remaining between them. Germline loops: CDR1 MRHNA, CDR2 SNTAGT. CDR3 size: 14 residues. CDR3 residues: CASGASANTGELFF. The DNA for the CDR3 is TGTGCCAGCGGGGCCTCCGCGAACACCGGGGAGCTGTTTTTT.

The V gene is TRBV2, the J gene TRBJ1-1; the match to TRBD1 covers 10 bases. Per germline, CDR1 SNHLY and CDR2 FYNNEI. The CDR3 has 11 residues. V was pared by 6 bases and J by 11 bases, with 3 bases of the junction left unmatched. The CDR3 nucleotides read TGTGCCAGCAGCGGGGGACAGGGGGCTTTCTTT. This encodes CASSGGQGAFF.

The gene calls are TRBV7-9 and TRBJ2-1; D is possibly TRBD1 (5 bases). V dropped 4 bases and J dropped 8 bases, with 9 bases sitting between them. Germline V gene data show CDR1 as SEHNR and CDR2 as FQNEAQ (reference sequence). The CDR3 extends over 12 amino acids. CDR3 coding DNA: TGTGCCAGCAGCTGGGTAGGGGATGAGCAGTTCTTC. Translated, it gives CASSWVGDEQFF. The variable domain in full, completed from reference TRBV7-9 and TRBJ2-1, reads DTGVSQNPRHKITKRGQNVTFRCDPISEHNRLYWYRQTLGQGPEFLTYFQNEAQLEKSRLLSDRFSAERPKGSFSTLEIQRTEQGDSAMYLCASSWVGDEQFFGPGTRLTVL.

The V gene is TRBV7-2, the J gene TRBJ2-7, with 7 bases fitting TRBD2. CDR1 is SGHTA, CDR2 FQGNSA, per germline. J lost 0 bases, V lost 1 base, and 6 bases had no gene match. The CDR3 contains 16 residues. The chain's CDR3 is CASSLGPGGGSYEQYF. The CDR3 DNA reads TGTGCCAGCAGCTTAGGACCGGGCGGGGGCTCCTACGAGCAGTACTTC.

The genes are TRBV25-1 and TRBJ1-1; possibly TRBD1 for D (6 bases). Trimming pared 6 bases from V and 7 bases from J, leaving 27 bases between. The CDR3 has 17 residues. CDR1 and CDR2 from the germline V gene are MGHDK and SYGVNS. The CDR3 loop reads CASRSAGGGGRLGEAFF. The CDR3 nucleotides read TGTGCCAGCAGATCCGCGGGAGGGGGGGGCCGTTTGGGTGAAGCTTTCTTT.

The chain is built from TRBV5-4 and TRBJ1-2; 12 nucleotides agree with TRBD1. Germline V gene lookup returns CDR1 SGHNT and CDR2 YYREEE (reference sequence). Germline trimming cut 0 bases from V and 8 bases from J; bases unmatched to any gene: 8. The CDR3 runs to 16 residues. The CDR3: CASSLAGTGGARGYTF. CDR3 DNA sequence: TGTGCCAGCAGCTTGGCCGGGACAGGGGGCGCGAGGGGCTACACCTTC.

The chain combines TRBV11-2 with TRBJ2-5, with TRBD2 matching 10 bases. The CDR3 spans 16 residues. Germline CDR1 is SGHAT and CDR2 is FQNNGV. Losses at the gene ends were 2 bases for V and 1 base for J; bases not matched to a gene: 4. The CDR3 DNA is TGTGCCAGCAGCTTAAATAGCGGGGGGTCCCAAGAGACCCAGTACTTC. Its translation is CASSLNSGGSQETQYF.

The chain carries TRBV21-1 and TRBJ2-5; no DNA check was done on the table's D call, TRBD2. TRBV21-1 is flagged as a pseudogene. The CDR3 is 15 residues long. The chain's CDR3 is CASSQGRLAQETQYF. As DNA, the CDR3 is TGTGCCAGCAGTCAAGGGAGACTAGCGCAAGAGACCCAGTACTTC.

The chain links TRBV5-1 to TRBJ2-1; TRBD1 matches 9 bases. The CDR3 has 14 residues. Per the germline V gene, CDR1 is SGHRS and CDR2 is YFSETQ. V was pared by 4 bases and J by 4 bases, with 3 bases of the junction left unmatched. Here the CDR3 reads CASSRGQGYNEQFF. CDR3 nucleotides: TGCGCCAGCAGCAGGGGACAGGGATACAATGAGCAGTTCTTC.

V and J are TRBV5-4 and TRBJ2-4, with TRBD1 as a possible D gene (6 bases). The CDR3 has 20 residues. Germline V lookup: CDR1 SGHNT, CDR2 YYREEE (reference sequence). V dropped 0 bases and J dropped 3 bases, with 25 bases sitting between them. The CDR3 nucleotides are TGTGCCAGCAGCTTGGCTCAGGGGTTAGGAGCTACCCCGGGCAAAAACATTCAGTACTTC. This gives the protein CASSLAQGLGATPGKNIQYF.

The chain carries TRBV21-1 and TRBJ2-7; the DNA was not used to check the table's D call, TRBD1. TRBV21-1 is designated a pseudogene. The CDR3 is made up of 13 amino acids. CDR3 sequence reads: CASGPGTAYEQYF. As DNA, the CDR3 is TGTGCCAGCGGCCCCGGCACAGCCTACGAGCAGTACTTC.

This rearrangement joins TRBV19 to TRBJ1-5; D gene uncertain. The CDR3 covers 15 residues. CDR1 LNHDA and CDR2 SQIVND come from the germline V gene (reference sequence). Between the trimmed V and J ends, which lost 3 bases and 0 bases, there was a span of 9 bases. CDR3 sequence reads: CASSIRRSSNQPQHF. The CDR3, as DNA: TGTGCCAGTAGTATCCGGCGGAGTAGCAATCAGCCCCAGCATTTT.

The chain is built from TRBV5-8 and TRBJ2-4, with D tentatively TRBD1 (6 bases). The germline gives CDR1 SGHTS, CDR2 YDEGEE. The CDR3 loop spans 16 amino acids. V was trimmed by 4 bases and J by 0 bases, leaving 14 bases between them. CDR3: CASSPGQTLAKNIQYF. The CDR3 DNA reads TGTGCCAGCAGCCCGGGACAAACCCTAGCCAAAAACATTCAGTACTTC.

The genes are TRBV9 and TRBJ1-1, with D uncertain. Looked up from germline, CDR1 is SGDLS and CDR2 is YYNGEE. The CDR3 consists of 14 residues. The V end lost 4 bases, the J end lost 2 bases, and 12 bases lay between the germline ends. CDR3 coding DNA: TGTGCCAGCAGCTATGTGGGGAGTAACACTGAAGCTTTCTTT. Its translation is CASSYVGSNTEAFF.

This sequence joins TRBV27 and TRBJ1-5; TRBD1 might be the D (5 bases). CDR1 is MNHEY, CDR2 SMNVEV, per germline (reference sequence). The CDR3 sequence is 16 residues long. Trimming pared 6 bases from V and 1 base from J, leaving 16 bases between. DNA for the CDR3: TGTGCCAGCAGCGCGGGACTCCCCGGGAGCAATCAGCCCCAGCATTTT. Protein product: CASSAGLPGSNQPQHF.

This chain uses TRBV18 with TRBJ2-7, with 7 bases aligning to TRBD1. The CDR3 runs to 12 residues. Germline trimming cut 4 bases from V and 4 bases from J; bases unmatched to any gene: 1. Germline V CDR1 and CDR2: KGHSH, LQKENI. The CDR3 DNA follows: TGTGCCAGCTCACAACAGGGGTACGAGCAGTACTTC. This encodes CASSQQGYEQYF.

The rearrangement links TRBV9 to TRBJ1-6, with D perhaps TRBD1 (6 bases). This CDR3 contains 16 residues. The V gene lost 3 bases and the J gene lost 0 bases, with 10 bases spanning the gap. CDR1 and CDR2 (germline): SGDLS, YYNGEE. The CDR3 loop is CASSEGQSSYNSPLHF. The CDR3 DNA follows: TGTGCCAGCAGCGAAGGACAGAGCTCCTATAATTCACCCCTCCACTTT.

The gene calls are TRBV10-2 and TRBJ2-7; TRBD2 matches at 7 bases. Germline V gives CDR1 WSHSY, CDR2 SAAADI. The CDR3 loop spans 14 amino acids. V dropped 5 bases and J dropped 7; count of bases not matched to a gene: 11. The CDR3 region is CASSPSVLAREQYF. The CDR3 DNA is TGCGCCAGCAGTCCCTCTGTACTAGCGAGGGAGCAGTACTTC.

This clone rates as medium-sized. The chain links TRBV7-6 to TRBJ2-7, with D perhaps matching TRBD1 (6 bases). Trimming pared 1 base from V and 2 bases from J, leaving 12 bases between. The CDR3 contains 15 residues. The V gene's germline CDR1 is SGHVS and CDR2 FNYEAQ. The CDR3 is CASSLVVRGPYEQYF. Written as DNA, the CDR3 is TGTGCCAGCAGCTTAGTGGTCAGGGGCCCCTACGAGCAGTACTTC.

The DNA of the CDR3 is TGTGCCAGCAGCTTAGATTATCGCGGTAGGGGGTCTACCGGGGAGCTGTTTTTT. It yields the protein CASSLDYRGRGSTGELFF. The V call is TRBV11-2, the J call TRBJ2-2, with TRBD1 as a possible D gene (6 bases). CDR1 and CDR2 (germline): SGHAT, FQNNGV. The ends were cut back, 0 bases at V and 5 bases at J, with 19 bases in the middle. The length of the CDR3 is 18 residues.

The CDR3 DNA sequence: TGTGCCAGCAGCTTTGGGGAGGGTTCCTACGAGCAGTACTTC. Encoded protein: CASSFGEGSYEQYF. The chain combines TRBV7-9 with TRBJ2-7; 7 nucleotides line up with TRBD2. V lost 3 bases and J lost 1; bases outside the gene matches: 3. Germline V gene lookup returns CDR1 SEHNR and CDR2 FQNEAQ (reference sequence). This CDR3 has 14 amino acids.

The chain couples TRBV21-1 to TRBJ2-1; TRBD2 is taken as the D call from the table, unchecked against the DNA. TRBV21-1 constitutes a pseudogene. This CDR3 region has 12 residues. The CDR3 spells CASSKGRHEQFF. The DNA for the CDR3 is TGTGCCAGCAGCAAAGGGAGACATGAGCAGTTCTTC.

This clone was detected only a few times. The rearrangement uses TRBV11-3 and TRBJ2-6, with TRBD1 matching over 9 bases. The CDR3 length is 18 residues. Germline CDR1 is SGHNT and CDR2 is YENEEA. The V gene end was trimmed by 4 bases and the J gene end by 0 bases; junction bases not matched to a gene: 7. The CDR3 here is CASSSPGQGRSGANVLTF. The DNA for the CDR3 is TGTGCCAGCAGCTCACCGGGACAGGGTCGCTCTGGGGCCAACGTCCTGACTTTC.

The chain employs TRBV19 and TRBJ1-3, with a possible D match to TRBD1 (5 bases). Deletions cut 6 bases from V and 0 bases from J, with 15 bases between. Per the germline V gene, CDR1 is LNHDA and CDR2 is SQIVND (reference sequence). The CDR3 is 16 residues long. CDR3 sequence (DNA): TGTGCCAGTAGCCCATCGGCGGGACCCTCTGGAAACACCATATATTTT. This codes for CASSPSAGPSGNTIYF.

The chain recombines TRBV29-1 with TRBJ1-1; D unclear. In germline, CDR1 is SQVTM, CDR2 ANQGSEA. With 6 bases removed from V and 4 bases from J, the gap between germline ends came to 12 bases. The CDR3 runs to 12 residues. The CDR3 protein is CSVHGGSTEAFF. Written as DNA, the CDR3 is TGCAGCGTCCACGGAGGTTCCACTGAAGCTTTCTTT.